This entry describes one TCR beta chain. Germline lookup yields CDR1 SGHAT and CDR2 FQNNGV. Trimming left V 7 bases short and J 1 base short, with 6 bases between. The CDR3 has 12 residues. These data belong to a study of control samples from healthy donors and cancer patients. Clones were read by immunoSEQ multiplex PCR, and TCRdb kept only the in-frame ones, dropping some. This sample carries approximately 70,000 clones, 70% to 90% of them seen once, and the ten largest clones take 2% to 2.5%. This clonotype originated in a woman aged 45-65 years with head and neck cancer. The chain is built from TRBV11-2 and TRBJ2-3; D might be TRBD2 (5 bases). Sequenced material: PBMCs. CDR3 residues: CASKEGTDTQYF. CDR3 sequence (DNA): TGTGCCAGCAAGGAGGGCACAGATACGCAGTATTTT.